One TCR beta chain is described in this entry. There are 14 residues in the CDR3. V lost 1 base and J lost 8; bases outside the gene matches: 1. The V gene's germline CDR1 is SGDLS and CDR2 YYNGEE. These data belong to a study of cytomegalovirus exposure and HLA in healthy donors. Study as a whole: A prior study identified approximately 120 million unique TCR beta sequences from 150 million to 200 million T cells.

Healthy bone marrow donors made up the donors. 60 Vbeta and 13 Jbeta primers were used in PCR. Original methodology: The count from a later analysis was about 80 million unique TCR beta chains, approximately 9.9 million of them shared. Clones were read by immunoSEQ multiplex PCR, and TCRdb kept only the in-frame ones, dropping some. D and trimming were read from the DNA, whereas the V and J calls and clone size are those reported in that table. Of 110,000 to 150,000 clones listed, 80% to 90% are singletons. The V call is TRBV9, the J call TRBJ2-1, with 12 bases fitting TRBD2. The source material was PBMCs. The sequence derives from a boy younger than 10 in good health and CMV-seronegative. Here the CDR3 DNA reads TGTGCCAGCAGCGTAACTAGCGGGAGGTATGAGCAGTTCTTC. This gives the protein CASSVTSGRYEQFF.